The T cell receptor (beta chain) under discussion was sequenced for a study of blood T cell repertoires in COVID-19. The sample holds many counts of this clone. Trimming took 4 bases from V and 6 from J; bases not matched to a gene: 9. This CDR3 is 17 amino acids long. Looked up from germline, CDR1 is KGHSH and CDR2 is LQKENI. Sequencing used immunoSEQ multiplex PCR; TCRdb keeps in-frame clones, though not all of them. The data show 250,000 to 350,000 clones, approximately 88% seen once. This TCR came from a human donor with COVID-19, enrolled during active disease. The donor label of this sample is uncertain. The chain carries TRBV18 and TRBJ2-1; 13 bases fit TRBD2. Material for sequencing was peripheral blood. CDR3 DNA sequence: TGTGCCAGCTCACTCTTAGGACTAGCGGGAGAGGGCAATGAGCAGTTCTTC. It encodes CASSLLGLAGEGNEQFF.